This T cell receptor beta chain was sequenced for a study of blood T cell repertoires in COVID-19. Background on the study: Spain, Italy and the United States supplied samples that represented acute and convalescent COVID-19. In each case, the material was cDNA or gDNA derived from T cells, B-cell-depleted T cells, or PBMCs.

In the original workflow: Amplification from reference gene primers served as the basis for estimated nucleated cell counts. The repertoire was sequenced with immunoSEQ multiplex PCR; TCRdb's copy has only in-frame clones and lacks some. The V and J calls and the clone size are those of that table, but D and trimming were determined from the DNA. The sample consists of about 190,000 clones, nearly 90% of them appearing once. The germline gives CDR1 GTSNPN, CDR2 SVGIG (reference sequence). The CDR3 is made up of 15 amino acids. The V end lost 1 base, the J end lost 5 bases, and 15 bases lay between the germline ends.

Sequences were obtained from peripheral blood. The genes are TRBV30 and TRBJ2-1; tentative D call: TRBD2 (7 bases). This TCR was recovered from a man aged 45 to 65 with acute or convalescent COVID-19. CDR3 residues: CAWSGGGGPDNEQFF. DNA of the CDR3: TGTGCCTGGAGTGGTGGCGGGGGCCCTGACAATGAGCAGTTCTTC. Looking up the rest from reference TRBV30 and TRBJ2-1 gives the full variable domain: SQTIHQWPATLVQPVGSPLSLECTVEGTSNPNLYWYRQAAGRGLQLLFYSVGIGQISSEVPQNLSASRPQDRQFILSSKKLLLSDSGFYLCAWSGGGGPDNEQFFGPGTRLTVL.